This T cell receptor (beta chain) came from a study of OX40 agonist ivuxolimab in advanced cancers. Regarding the complete study: Ivuxolimab was a fully human IgG2 agonistic monoclonal antibody targeting the costimulatory receptor OX40 (CD134). Intravenous ivuxolimab was administered to patients every 2 weeks at six dose levels: 0.01, 0.1, 0.3, 1.5, 3 and 10 mg/kg. Of the roughly 50 dose-escalation patients, hepatocellular carcinoma was present in about 20, melanoma in roughly 15, renal cell carcinoma in 9 and head and neck cancer in 9. In the dose-escalation cohort, 70% to 85% of patients were male, and the mean age was approximately 60 years, with a range of about 23 to 85. Patients were allowed to have had prior anti-PD-1, anti-PD-L1 or anti-CTLA-4 therapy, and 30% to 40% of the dose-escalation patients had previously received checkpoint inhibitors. Three dose-escalation patients achieved partial responses, one with hepatocellular carcinoma and two with cutaneous melanoma. The purpose of peripheral TCRbeta sequencing was to test whether ivuxolimab changed TCR sequence diversity and led to clonal T-cell expansion. The paper describes the monotherapy dose-escalation part (N ≈ 49 patients) of the phase I trial of ivuxolimab.

From its cysteine to its phenylalanine, the CDR3 spans 15 amino acids. Kept here is only the CDR3 DNA, which spans 45 bases and is read in frame from base 1. Based on the germline V gene, the CDR1 and CDR2 sequences are SGHAT and FQNNGV. Trimming removed 3 bases from V and 4 bases from J; the gene matches leave 3 bases unexplained. This clone was recorded once. Its antigen remains undetermined. No base qualities exist here, and no much larger clone lies one base off it. The trial excluded patients who had a history of autoimmune disease or who were on systemic immunosuppression. In every dose cohort, peripheral blood was drawn for TCR sequencing at baseline, cycle 4 day 1, and cycle 7 day 1. Samples were obtained from an open-label, multicenter, first-in-human phase I dose-escalation trial of ivuxolimab. Adults with locally advanced or metastatic melanoma, renal cell, hepatocellular, or head and neck squamous cell carcinoma were enrolled in the trial. Before TCR sequencing, CD4+ and CD8+ T cells were separately sorted from peripheral blood.

Genomic DNA was extracted from sorted cells for sequencing of the TCRbeta CDR3 region. The immunoSEQ Assay was used for sequencing of TCRbeta CDR3 regions. The table comes from immuneACCESS by way of TCRdb, which keeps in-frame sequences with V and J called. Part of the clones is missing from these tables; in studies checked, under half for an unresolved V gene and the rest for unknown reasons. For this sample the table gives roughly 63,000 clones, of which around 89% were detected only once. The ten largest make up under 14% of the sample. Study-wide conclusions, independent of this receptor: Clonal expansion of both CD4+ and CD8+ blood T cells was observed from baseline to week 6 at doses 0.1 to 3.0 mg/kg. In the 0.1-3.0 mg/kg groups, partial responders were among the patients with the lowest normalized peripheral clonal expansion, particularly in CD8+ T cells. Antigen specificity was not determined for the clonally expanded peripheral T cells. After ivuxolimab, expanded clones were on average more numerous among CD8+ T cells than among CD4+ T cells. Low levels of normalized T-cell clonal expansion were also seen in some nonresponding patients.

In this chain, TRBV11-2 is recombined with TRBJ1-6; 7 junctional bases match TRBD1. This TCR was sampled from an adult with an advanced solid tumor such as melanoma, head and neck, liver or kidney cancer. Source: CD4+ or CD8+ T cells sorted from blood, taken in a trial of the OX40 agonist ivuxolimab. The DNA sequence reads TGTGCCAGCAGCTTGACAGGGAATTATAATTCACCCCTCCACTTT. Its coded protein is CASSLTGNYNSPLHF. Here the CDR3 is joined to the reference TRBV11-2 and TRBJ1-6 genes, and the full variable domain is: EAGVAQSPRYKIIEKRQSVAFWCNPISGHATLYWYQQILGQGPKLLIQFQNNGVVDDSQLPKDRFSAERLKGVDSTLKIQPAKLEDSAVYLCASSLTGNYNSPLHFGNGTRLTVT.